This T cell receptor (beta chain) was obtained from a study of blood T cell repertoires in COVID-19. Study-wide background: COVID-19 samples collected from the United States, Italy and Spain covered acute and convalescent phases. PBMCs, B-cell-depleted T cells, or T cells provided the cDNA or gDNA that made up the material.

The CDR3 loop spans 14 amino acids. The V gene end was trimmed by 2 bases and the J gene end by 1 base; junction bases not matched to a gene: 2. Study processing details: By means of reference gene primer amplification, nucleated cell counts were estimated. Using immunoSEQ multiplex PCR, the repertoire was profiled, and TCRdb retains in-frame clones only, with some absent. That table is the source of V, J and clone size, and D and trimming were worked out from the DNA. The profile shows about 70,000 clones, approximately 78% of them singletons. The receptor was derived from a man older than 75 with acute or convalescent COVID-19. The material sequenced was peripheral blood. The chain employs TRBV23-1 and TRBJ2-7; 7 bases fit TRBD1. TRBV23-1 is marked as an open reading frame, function uncertain. The CDR3 nucleotides read TGCGCCAGCAGTCAAGAGGGACAGTCCTACGAGCAGTACTTC. Its protein is CASSQEGQSYEQYF.